The 15 T cell receptor beta chains in this list originate from one sample, sequenced in a study of blood T cells in healthy people across ages. Combining a sample-barcoded 5' primer with a J-beta primer mix, a second PCR ran for roughly 6 to 12 cycles. TCRdb recomputed calls from the 5' RACE reads with MiXCR, one row per CDR3 protein. Of hundreds of thousands of distinct CDR3 sequences listed, 40% to 45% are singletons. The sample comprised blood. The source of these receptors is a man aged 80 or over in good health.

This clonotype was detected only a few times. This chain uses TRBV15 with TRBJ2-1, with 7 bases matching TRBD2. The V segment lost 0 bases and the J segment 0 bases; nucleotides outside the gene matches: 8. The CDR3 extends over 18 amino acids. Germline V gene data show CDR1 as LNHNV and CDR2 as YYDKDF (reference sequence). As DNA, the CDR3 is TGTGCCACCAGCAGAGATTCGGCGGGAGCCTACTCCTACAATGAGCAGTTCTTC. Translating gives CATSRDSAGAYSYNEQFF.

Ten or more counts support this clonotype. The chain carries TRBV27 and TRBJ1-1; D remains ambiguous. The CDR3 is made up of 13 amino acids. Trimming removed 3 bases at V and 2 bases at J, with 7 bases between. Per the germline V gene, CDR1 is MNHEY and CDR2 is SMNVEV (reference sequence). The CDR3 protein is CASSFDGNTEAFF. CDR3 DNA: TGTGCCAGCAGTTTTGACGGAAACACTGAAGCTTTCTTT.

This clonotype has a handful of counts. V and J are TRBV7-9 and TRBJ1-1; TRBD1 is a possible D gene (6 bases). This CDR3 is built from 15 residues. Trimming took 5 bases from V and 7 from J, leaving 20 bases between them. Per the germline V gene, CDR1 is SEHNR and CDR2 is FQNEAQ (reference sequence). The CDR3 coding sequence is TGTGCCAGCAGCCCCTCGGACAGACAAAGCTTTGAAGCTTTCTTT. It encodes CASSPSDRQSFEAFF.

This clonotype was recorded many times. This sequence joins TRBV28 and TRBJ2-1; D is perhaps TRBD2 (7 bases). Trimming left V 6 bases short and J 0 bases short, with 12 bases between. CDR3 length: 15 amino acids. The germline CDR1 and CDR2 sequences are MDHEN and SYDVKM. The CDR3 DNA reads as TGTGCCAGCAGCTTAGGGGGGGCCTCCTACAATGAGCAGTTCTTC. Its translation is CASSLGGASYNEQFF.

This clonotype was counted ten times or more. V is TRBV24-1 and J is TRBJ1-5; D remains ambiguous. V lost 4 bases and J lost 3, with 12 bases in between. Germline V lookup: CDR1 KGHDR, CDR2 SFDVKD. The CDR3 totals 15 residues. The CDR3 region is CATSDSGRNNQPQHF. Written as DNA, the CDR3 is TGTGCCACCAGTGACTCCGGACGGAACAATCAGCCCCAGCATTTT.

This chain uses TRBV6-6 with TRBJ2-3, with TRBD1 as a possible D gene (5 bases). Germline values: CDR1 MNHNY, CDR2 SVGAGI (reference sequence). V lost 5 bases, J lost 8 bases, and 14 bases lay in between. The CDR3 loop spans 13 amino acids. The DNA of the CDR3 is TGTGCCAGCAGTCGACAGAACCCCGGTACGCAGTATTTT. Translating gives CASSRQNPGTQYF.

The DNA for the CDR3 is TGTGCCAGCAGCTCTATTAGGGCAGCCCACGAGCAGTACTTC. It encodes CASSSIRAAHEQYF. The rearrangement links TRBV7-9 to TRBJ2-7; D not resolved. Trimming stripped 4 bases from V and 5 bases from J, with 15 bases between. CDR3 size: 14 residues. Germline V gives CDR1 SEHNR, CDR2 FQNEAQ (reference sequence).

This chain connects TRBV7-2 to TRBJ2-7; 11 positions agree with TRBD2. Trimming took 5 bases from V and 7 from J; bases not matched to a gene: 16. The CDR3 has 17 residues. CDR1 and CDR2 (germline): SGHTA, FQGNSA. In DNA form, the CDR3 reads TGTGCCAGCAGCACGCAGGGTTCCGGGACTAGCGGTCTAGAGCAGTACTTC. It yields the protein CASSTQGSGTSGLEQYF.

This clonotype was counted ten times or more. The chain recombines TRBV29-1 with TRBJ2-5; no firm D call. This CDR3 has 13 residues. V lost 4 bases to trimming and J lost 5 bases, with 14 bases between them. CDR1 and CDR2 (germline): SQVTM, ANQGSEA. CDR3: CSVGNGHQETQYF. The CDR3 nucleotides are TGCAGCGTTGGGAACGGCCATCAGGAGACCCAGTACTTC.

The V call is TRBV4-2, the J call TRBJ2-3; no reliable D call. Trimming cost V 5 bases and J 4 bases, with 10 bases left between them. Germline-derived CDR1 and CDR2 are LGHNA and YNFKEQ. The CDR3 sequence is 13 residues long. CDR3 amino acids: CASSTIESDTQYF. The CDR3 DNA is TGTGCCAGCAGCACCATAGAATCAGATACGCAGTATTTT.

V usage is TRBV21-1 and J usage is TRBJ1-3. TRBV21-1 is recorded as a pseudogene. The CDR3 is 16 residues long. The CDR3 nucleotides are TGTGCCAGCAGCAAAGATCGTACAAACTCTGGAAACACCATATATTTT. As protein: CASSKDRTNSGNTIYF.

V is TRBV6-5 and J is TRBJ2-1; 7 bases are a match to TRBD2. The V and J ends lost 6 bases and 9 bases, in that order; junction bases with no gene match: 11. Looked up from germline, CDR1 is MNHEY and CDR2 is SVGAGI. The CDR3 covers 14 residues. The CDR3 here is CASSAGGSEGEQFF. The CDR3 nucleotides read TGTGCCAGCAGCGCTGGCGGGAGTGAAGGTGAGCAGTTCTTC.

V gene TRBV28 combines with J gene TRBJ2-5; 11 bases map to TRBD2. The CDR3 runs to 15 residues. Trimming took 5 bases from V and 11 from J; bases not matched to a gene: 13. CDR1 is MDHEN, CDR2 SYDVKM, per germline. The CDR3 loop is CASSTSSGRAGEQYF. As DNA, the CDR3 is TGTGCCAGCAGTACTAGTAGCGGGAGGGCCGGTGAGCAGTACTTC. Combining the CDR3 with reference TRBV28 and TRBJ2-5 gives the whole variable domain DVKVTQSSRYLVKRTGEKVFLECVQDMDHENMFWYRQDPGLGLRLIYFSYDVKMKEKGDIPEGYSVSREKKERFSLILESASTNQTSMYLCASSTSSGRAGEQYFGPGTRLLVL.

This rearrangement joins TRBV7-2 to TRBJ1-5; no clear D. Germline values: CDR1 SGHTA, CDR2 FQGNSA. The germline V and J ends were trimmed by 0 bases and 7 bases, with 10 bases remaining between them. There are 14 residues in the CDR3. CDR3 amino acids: CASSLALSGQPQHF. The CDR3 region has the DNA TGTGCCAGCAGCTTAGCCCTTTCGGGCCAGCCCCAGCATTTT. Full variable domain (outside the CDR3, taken from reference TRBV7-2 and TRBJ1-5): GAGVSQSPSNKVTEKGKDVELRCDPISGHTALYWYRQSLGQGLEFLIYFQGNSAPDKSGLPSDRFSAERTGGSVSTLTIQRTQQEDSAVYLCASSLALSGQPQHFGDGTRLSIL.

In its sample, this clonotype was seen a few times. This chain connects TRBV7-2 to TRBJ2-5, with 7 bases that match TRBD1. The CDR3 runs to 14 residues. V lost 5 bases and J lost 4; bases outside the gene matches: 7. Germline CDR1 reads SGHTA; CDR2 reads FQGNSA. The CDR3 DNA is TGTGCCAGCAGCGTCAACTCAGGGGGAGAGACCCAGTACTTC. Its translation: CASSVNSGGETQYF.